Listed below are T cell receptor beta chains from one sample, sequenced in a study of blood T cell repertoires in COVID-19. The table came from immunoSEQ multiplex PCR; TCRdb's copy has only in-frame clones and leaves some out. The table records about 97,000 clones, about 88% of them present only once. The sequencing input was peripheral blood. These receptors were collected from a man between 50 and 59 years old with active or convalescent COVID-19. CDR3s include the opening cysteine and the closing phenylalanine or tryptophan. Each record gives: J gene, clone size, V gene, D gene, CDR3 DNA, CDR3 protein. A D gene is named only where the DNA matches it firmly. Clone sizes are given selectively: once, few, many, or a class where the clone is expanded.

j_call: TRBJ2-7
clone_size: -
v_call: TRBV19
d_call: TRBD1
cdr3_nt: TGTGCCAATCCCGGGACAGGGGGTTACGAGCAGTACTTC
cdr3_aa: CANPGTGGYEQYF

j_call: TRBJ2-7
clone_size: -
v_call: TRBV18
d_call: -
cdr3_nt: TGTGCCAGCTCACCACCGTCAGGGGCCGACGAGCAGTACTTC
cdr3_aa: CASSPPSGADEQYF

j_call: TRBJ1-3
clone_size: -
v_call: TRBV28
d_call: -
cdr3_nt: TGTGCCAGCAGTCTGGGACTCCGAAGGGGAAACACCATATATTTT
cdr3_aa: CASSLGLRRGNTIYF

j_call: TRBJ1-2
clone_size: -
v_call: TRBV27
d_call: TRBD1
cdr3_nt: TGTGCCAGCGGGCAGACAGGGAACTATGGCTACACCTTC
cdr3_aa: CASGQTGNYGYTF

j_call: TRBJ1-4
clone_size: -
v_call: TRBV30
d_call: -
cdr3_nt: TGTGCCTGGAGATCCCCAGGACAAACGAAAATGGGACTGTTTTTT
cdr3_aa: CAWRSPGQTKMGLFF

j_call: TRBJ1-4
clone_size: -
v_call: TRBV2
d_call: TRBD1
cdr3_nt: TGTGCCAGCAGTGAACCAAGGGGGCTTAATGAAAAACTGTTTTTT
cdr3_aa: CASSEPRGLNEKLFF

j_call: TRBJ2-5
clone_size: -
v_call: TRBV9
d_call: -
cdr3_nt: TGTGCCAGCAGCGGATGGGACACAGAGACCCAGTACTTC
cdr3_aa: CASSGWDTETQYF

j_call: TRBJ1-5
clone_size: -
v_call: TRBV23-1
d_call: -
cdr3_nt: TGCGCCAGCAGTCCGGGGAGAGGAAATCAGCCCCAGCATTTT
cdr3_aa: CASSPGRGNQPQHF

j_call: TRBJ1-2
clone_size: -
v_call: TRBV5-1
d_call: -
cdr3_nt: TGCGCCAGCAGCTTGGACATCCTCTATGGCTACACCTTC
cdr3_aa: CASSLDILYGYTF

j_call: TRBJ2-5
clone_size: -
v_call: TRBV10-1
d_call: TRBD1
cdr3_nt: TGCGCCAGCAGTGAGCTCAGGGGGCCCCAAGAGACCCAGTACTTC
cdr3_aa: CASSELRGPQETQYF

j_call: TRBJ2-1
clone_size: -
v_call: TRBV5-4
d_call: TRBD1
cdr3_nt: TGTGCCAGCAGCTTGTTAGTGGGACAGGGCTACAATGAGCAGTTCTTC
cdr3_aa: CASSLLVGQGYNEQFF

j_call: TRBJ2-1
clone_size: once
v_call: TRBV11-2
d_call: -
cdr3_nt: TGTGCCAGCAGACGGGTCAACTACAATGAGCAGTTCTTC
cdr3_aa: CASRRVNYNEQFF

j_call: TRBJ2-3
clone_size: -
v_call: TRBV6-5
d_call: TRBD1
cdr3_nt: TGTGCCAGCAGTTACTCTTCAGGGGGTGGCACAGATACGCAGTATTTT
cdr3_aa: CASSYSSGGGTDTQYF

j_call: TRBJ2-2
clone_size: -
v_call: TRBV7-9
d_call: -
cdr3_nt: TGTGCCAGCAGCGTAGTAGTTACCGCGAACACCGGGGAGCTGTTTTTT
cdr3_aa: CASSVVVTANTGELFF

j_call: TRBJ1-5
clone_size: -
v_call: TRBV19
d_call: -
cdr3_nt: TGTGCCAGTAACTCGATCAATCAGCCCCAGCATTTT
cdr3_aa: CASNSINQPQHF

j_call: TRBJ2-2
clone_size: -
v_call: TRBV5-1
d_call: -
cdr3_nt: TGCGCCAGCAGCTTGGGGCAGGGCTGGAACACCGGGGAGCTGTTTTTT
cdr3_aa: CASSLGQGWNTGELFF

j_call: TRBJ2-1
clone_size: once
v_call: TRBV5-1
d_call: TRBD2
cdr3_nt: TGCGCCAGCAGCTGGATTGGGGGGGTCGATGAGCAGTTCTTC
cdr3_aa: CASSWIGGVDEQFF

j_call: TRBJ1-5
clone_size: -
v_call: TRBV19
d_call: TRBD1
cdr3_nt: TGTGCCAGTAGTATCCAGGACAGGGGTGGCCAGCCCCAGCATTTT
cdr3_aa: CASSIQDRGGQPQHF

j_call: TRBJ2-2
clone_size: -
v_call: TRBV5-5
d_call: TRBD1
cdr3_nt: TGTGCCAGCACCACCGGGACAGGGGTCACCGGGGAGCTGTTTTTT
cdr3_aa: CASTTGTGVTGELFF

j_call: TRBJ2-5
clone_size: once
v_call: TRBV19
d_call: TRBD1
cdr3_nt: TGTGCCAGTAGCGGACAGGGGGCCTTACAAGAGACCCAGTACTTC
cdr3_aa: CASSGQGALQETQYF

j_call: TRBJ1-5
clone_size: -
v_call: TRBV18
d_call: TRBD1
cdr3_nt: TGTGCCAGCTCACCGGTGACAGGGTCCCGGCAGCCCCAGCATTTT
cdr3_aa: CASSPVTGSRQPQHF

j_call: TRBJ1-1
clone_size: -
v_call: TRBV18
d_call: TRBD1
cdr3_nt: TGTGCCAGCTCCCGGACAGGGGATATAATGAACACTGAAGCTTTCTTT
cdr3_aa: CASSRTGDIMNTEAFF

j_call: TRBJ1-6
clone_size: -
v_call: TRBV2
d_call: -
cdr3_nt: TGTGCCAGCAGGACGACTCTCTATAATTCACCCCTCCACTTT
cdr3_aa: CASRTTLYNSPLHF

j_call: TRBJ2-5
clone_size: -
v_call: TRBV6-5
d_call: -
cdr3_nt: TGTGCCAGCAGTTACTCGATTACAGCCCAAGAGACCCAGTACTTC
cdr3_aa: CASSYSITAQETQYF

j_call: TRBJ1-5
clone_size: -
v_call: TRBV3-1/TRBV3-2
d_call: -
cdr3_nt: TGTGCCAGCAGCCAAGCAGGGTTCTGCTATAGCAATCAGCCCCAGCATTTT
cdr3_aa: CASSQAGFCYSNQPQHF

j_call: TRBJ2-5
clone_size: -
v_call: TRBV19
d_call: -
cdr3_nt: TGTGCCAGTAGTATAGATCAAGTCCAGGGGCAAGAGACCCAGTACTTC
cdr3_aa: CASSIDQVQGQETQYF

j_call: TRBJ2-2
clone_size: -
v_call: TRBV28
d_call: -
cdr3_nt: TGTGCCAGTTACCGGGGGCTAGCGGACACCGGGGAGCTGTTTTTT
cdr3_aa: CASYRGLADTGELFF

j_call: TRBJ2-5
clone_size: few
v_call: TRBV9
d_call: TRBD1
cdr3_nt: TGTGCCAGCAGCCCCACCGACAGGGGGGCCCAGTACTTC
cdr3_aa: CASSPTDRGAQYF

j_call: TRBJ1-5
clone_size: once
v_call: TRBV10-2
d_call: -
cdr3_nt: TGCGCCAGCAGTGAGTCAGACAGTAGCAATCAGCCCCAGCATTTT
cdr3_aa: CASSESDSSNQPQHF

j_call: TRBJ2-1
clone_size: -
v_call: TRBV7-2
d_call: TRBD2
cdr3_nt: TGTGCCAGCAGCCCTAGCGGGGGGGCGTCAGGTGAGCAGTTCTTC
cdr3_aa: CASSPSGGASGEQFF

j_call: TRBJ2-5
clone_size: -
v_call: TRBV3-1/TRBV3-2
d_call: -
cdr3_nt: TGTGCCAGCAGACGACAGGGAGGTGAGACCCAGTACTTC
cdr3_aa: CASRRQGGETQYF

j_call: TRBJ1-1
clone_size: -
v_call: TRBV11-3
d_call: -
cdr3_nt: TGTGCCAGCAGCTTAGTCCGAGGCACTGAAGCTTTCTTT
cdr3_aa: CASSLVRGTEAFF

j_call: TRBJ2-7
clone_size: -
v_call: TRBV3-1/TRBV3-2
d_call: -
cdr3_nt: TGTGCCAGCAGCCTCGCCCTGACAGGGAGGATTGACGAGCAGTACTTC
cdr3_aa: CASSLALTGRIDEQYF

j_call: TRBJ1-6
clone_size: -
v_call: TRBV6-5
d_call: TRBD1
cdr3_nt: TGTGCCAGCAGGGAGGGGGCAGCTTCACCCCTCCACTTT
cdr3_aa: CASREGAASPLHF

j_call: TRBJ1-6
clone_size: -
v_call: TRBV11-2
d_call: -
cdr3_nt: TGTGCCAGCAGCTTAGGTGATCGGGATTCACCCCTCCACTTT
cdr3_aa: CASSLGDRDSPLHF

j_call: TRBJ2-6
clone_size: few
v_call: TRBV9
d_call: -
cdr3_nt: TGTGCCAGCAGCCCCGAGTCCCCTGGGGCCAACGTCCTGACTTTC
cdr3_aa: CASSPESPGANVLTF

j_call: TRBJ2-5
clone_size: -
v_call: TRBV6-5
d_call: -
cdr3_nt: TGTGCCAGCAGTTACACGCCAGGACCGGGACAAGAGACCCAGTACTTC
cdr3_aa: CASSYTPGPGQETQYF

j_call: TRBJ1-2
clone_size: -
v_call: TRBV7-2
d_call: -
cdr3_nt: TGTGCCAGCAGCTTAGAATCAGGTGGCTACACCTTC
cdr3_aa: CASSLESGGYTF

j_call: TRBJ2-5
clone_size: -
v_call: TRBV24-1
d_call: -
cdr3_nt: TGTGCCACCAGTGACCAAGGACAGATTCAAGAGACCCAGTACTTC
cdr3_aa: CATSDQGQIQETQYF

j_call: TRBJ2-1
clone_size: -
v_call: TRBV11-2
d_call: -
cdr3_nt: TGTGCCAGCAGCTTAGAAAGGCGGCACCCCTACAATGAGCAGTTCTTC
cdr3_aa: CASSLERRHPYNEQFF

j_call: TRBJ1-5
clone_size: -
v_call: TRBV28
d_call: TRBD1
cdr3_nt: TGTGCCAGCAGTTTAGGGGACAGGGGCAATCAGCCCCAGCATTTT
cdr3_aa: CASSLGDRGNQPQHF

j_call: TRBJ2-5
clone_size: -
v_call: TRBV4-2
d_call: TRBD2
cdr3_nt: TGTGCCAGCAGCCAAGATGGGACTAGCGGGGGTCCGGGAACCCAGTACTTC
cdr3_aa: CASSQDGTSGGPGTQYF

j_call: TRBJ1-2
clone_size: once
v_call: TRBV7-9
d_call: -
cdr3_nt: TGTGCCAGCAGCATCTCCGGCTACACCTTC
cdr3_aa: CASSISGYTF

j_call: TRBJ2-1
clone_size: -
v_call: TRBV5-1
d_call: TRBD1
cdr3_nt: TGCGCCAGCAGCCACGGACAGGGCTACAATGAGCAGTTCTTC
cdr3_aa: CASSHGQGYNEQFF

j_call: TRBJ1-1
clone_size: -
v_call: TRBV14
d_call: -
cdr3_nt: TGTGCCAGCAGCCGGGACACCAACACTGAAGCTTTCTTT
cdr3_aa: CASSRDTNTEAFF

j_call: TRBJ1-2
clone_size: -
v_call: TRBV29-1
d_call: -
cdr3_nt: TGCAGCGTTGAAAACGTTGGGGAGGGCTACACCTTC
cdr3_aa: CSVENVGEGYTF

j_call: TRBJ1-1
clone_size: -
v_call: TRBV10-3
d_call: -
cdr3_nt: TGTGCCATCAGTGAAGTTTGGGGGGGAGACACTGAAGCTTTCTTT
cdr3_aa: CAISEVWGGDTEAFF

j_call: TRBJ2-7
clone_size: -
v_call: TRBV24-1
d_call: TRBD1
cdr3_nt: TGTGCCACCTCCGCAGGGGGAACCGACGAGCAGTACTTC
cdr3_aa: CATSAGGTDEQYF

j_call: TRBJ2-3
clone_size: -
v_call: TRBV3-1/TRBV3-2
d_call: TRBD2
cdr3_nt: TGTGCCAGCAGCCACGGGTCAACTAGCGGGGGCACAGATACGCAGTATTTT
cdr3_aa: CASSHGSTSGGTDTQYF

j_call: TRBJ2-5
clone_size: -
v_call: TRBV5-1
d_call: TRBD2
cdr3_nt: TGCGCCAGCAGCTCGGGGACTAGCGGGCAAGAGACCCAGTACTTC
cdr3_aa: CASSSGTSGQETQYF

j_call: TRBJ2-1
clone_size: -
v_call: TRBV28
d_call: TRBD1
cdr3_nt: TGTGCCAGCATCGGACAGGGCCCCTACAATGAGCAGTTCTTC
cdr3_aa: CASIGQGPYNEQFF

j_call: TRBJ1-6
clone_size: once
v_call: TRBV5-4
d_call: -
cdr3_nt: TGTGCCAGCAGCTTGGATACGGGTTCACCCCTCCACTTT
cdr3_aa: CASSLDTGSPLHF

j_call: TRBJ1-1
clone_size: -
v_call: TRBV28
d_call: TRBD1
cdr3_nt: TGTGCCAGCAGTCCGCCGACAGGGGCCAACACTGAAGCTTTCTTT
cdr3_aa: CASSPPTGANTEAFF

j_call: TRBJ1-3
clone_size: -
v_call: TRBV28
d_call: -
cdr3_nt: TGTGCCAGCAGTACGCTCGACATTGGAAACACCATATATTTT
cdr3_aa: CASSTLDIGNTIYF

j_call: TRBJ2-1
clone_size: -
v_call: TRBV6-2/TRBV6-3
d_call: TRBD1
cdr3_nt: TGTGCCAGCAGTTACCATTCAGGGGGCTTGTACAATGAGCAGTTCTTC
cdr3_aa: CASSYHSGGLYNEQFF

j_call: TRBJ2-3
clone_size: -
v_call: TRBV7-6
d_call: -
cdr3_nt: TGTGCCAGCCGTCTAACAGGGGGGGGAACAGATACGCAGTATTTT
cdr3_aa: CASRLTGGGTDTQYF

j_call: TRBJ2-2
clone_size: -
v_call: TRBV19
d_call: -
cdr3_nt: TGTGCCAGTAGTATGCAGGGATCGGCCGGGGAGCTGTTTTTT
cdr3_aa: CASSMQGSAGELFF

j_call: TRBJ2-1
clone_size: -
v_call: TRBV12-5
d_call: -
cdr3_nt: TGTGCTAGTGGTTTGGGCCACCAGGGGAATGAGCAGTTCTTC
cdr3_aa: CASGLGHQGNEQFF

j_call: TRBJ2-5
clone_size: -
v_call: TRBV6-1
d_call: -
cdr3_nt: TGTGCCAGCAGTGAAGCTTTGCAGGGGAAAGAGACCCAGTACTTC
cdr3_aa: CASSEALQGKETQYF

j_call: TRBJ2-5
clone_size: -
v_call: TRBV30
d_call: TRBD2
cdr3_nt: TGTGCCTGGACTAGCGGGGTGGAGGAGACCCAGTACTTC
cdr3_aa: CAWTSGVEETQYF